This is a list of T cell receptor beta chains from one sample in a study of T cells in narcolepsy. Assay used: immunoSEQ multiplex PCR; TCRdb lists only in-frame clones, some missing. The data contain about 33,000 clones, roughly 88% of them singletons. The sample consisted of CD45RA- memory CD4+ T cells from PBMCs. The receptors stem from a human donor with narcolepsy. Each CDR3 is given with its conserved first and last residue. The D gene is left open where the match is weak. The size field is filled for only some rows; it gives once, few, many or a size class.

DNA | CDR3 | V | size | D | J
TGCGCCAGCAGCTTGGCAGGTAGGAACACTGAAGCTTTCTTT | CASSLAGRNTEAFF | TRBV5-1 | - | - | TRBJ1-1
TGTGCCAGCAACTCTAGGGTTATGACCTTTGTAGGCAAAAACATTCAGTACTTC | CASNSRVMTFVGKNIQYF | TRBV6-4 | - | - | TRBJ2-4
TGCGCCAGCAGCCAAGGGGTAGCGGGGGGACAAAGCTCCTACAATGAGCAGTTCTTC | CASSQGVAGGQSSYNEQFF | TRBV4-3 | - | TRBD2 | TRBJ2-1
TGTGCCAGCAGCTCCGGGACAGGCAATCAGCCCCAGCATTTT | CASSSGTGNQPQHF | TRBV6-5 | - | TRBD1 | TRBJ1-5
TGCGCCAGCAGCCAAGAAGTCCACAGTAACTATGGCTACACCTTC | CASSQEVHSNYGYTF | TRBV4-3 | few | - | TRBJ1-2
TGTGCCTGGTTAACAGGAGAAAAACTGTTTTTT | CAWLTGEKLFF | TRBV30 | - | - | TRBJ1-4
TGTGCCAGCAGATTACAGGGGCCCGGCTACGAGCAGTACTTC | CASRLQGPGYEQYF | TRBV28 | - | TRBD1 | TRBJ2-7
TGTGCCAGCAGGCGTACAGGGCGCTTTCCCGTCTACACCTTC | CASRRTGRFPVYTF | TRBV28 | - | - | TRBJ1-2
TGTGCCAGCAGCTACACCGGGACAGCAAGTAACTATGGCTACACCTTC | CASSYTGTASNYGYTF | TRBV4-2 | - | TRBD1 | TRBJ1-2
TGTGCCAGCAGCCCCCTGGTGAGCGGACCCCAGGGGACCCAGTACTTC | CASSPLVSGPQGTQYF | TRBV7-2 | few | - | TRBJ2-5
TGTGCCAGCAGTGGCCGAGGGGGCACCGGGGAGCTGTTTTTT | CASSGRGGTGELFF | TRBV6-1 | - | - | TRBJ2-2
TGTGCCAGCCGACGGCGGGAGACCTATGGCTACACCTTC | CASRRRETYGYTF | TRBV27 | - | - | TRBJ1-2
TGTGCCAGCAGCCCCAGGGTGGAGTGGGGGAATCAGCCCCAGCATTTT | CASSPRVEWGNQPQHF | TRBV7-8 | - | - | TRBJ1-5
TGCGCCAGCAGCATGGGGGGCGCGATGAGTGGAAACACCATATATTTT | CASSMGGAMSGNTIYF | TRBV5-1 | - | - | TRBJ1-3
TGTGCCAGTAGTATAGGAAGAAGGCCCGCCGAGCAGTACTTC | CASSIGRRPAEQYF | TRBV19 | - | - | TRBJ2-7
TGTGCCAGCAGCCCGACTAGGATAGCAACAGATACGCAGTATTTT | CASSPTRIATDTQYF | TRBV4-2 | - | - | TRBJ2-3
TGTGCCAGCAGTGACCATTACGGTGGGACTGAAGCTTTCTTT | CASSDHYGGTEAFF | TRBV6-5 | - | - | TRBJ1-1
TGTGCCAGCAGTGAATTCGGGAAGAATGAGCAGTTCTTC | CASSEFGKNEQFF | TRBV6-4 | - | - | TRBJ2-1
TGCGCCAGCAGCCAAGACCCAGGGACTGGTACAGATACGCAGTATTTT | CASSQDPGTGTDTQYF | TRBV4-1 | - | - | TRBJ2-3
TGCAGCGTGCGAACGGGGGGGCAAGAGACCCAGTACTTC | CSVRTGGQETQYF | TRBV29-1 | - | TRBD2 | TRBJ2-5
TGCGCCAGCAGCCCGTCCCCTAAATCTCAGGGTGGTAATTCACCCCTCCACTTT | CASSPSPKSQGGNSPLHF | TRBV5-1 | - | - | TRBJ1-6
TGTGCCAGCAGGCCACTCACCCTCAAGGGGGAGGGGAACACTGAAGCTTTCTTT | CASRPLTLKGEGNTEAFF | TRBV27 | - | - | TRBJ1-1
TGCGCCAGCAGCTTGCGGGGGGACAATGAGCAGTTCTTC | CASSLRGDNEQFF | TRBV5-1 | - | TRBD2 | TRBJ2-1
TGCACCAGCAGCCAAGATCGCCCCCCACAGGGACCAACTAATGAAAAACTGTTTTTT | CTSSQDRPPQGPTNEKLFF | TRBV1 | - | - | TRBJ1-4
TGTGCCAGCAGCCTTTTGAATGAGCAGTTCTTC | CASSLLNEQFF | TRBV5-5 | - | - | TRBJ2-1
TGTGCCAGCAGTTTACGGGGGACCGGCTCGGCATACGAGCAGTACTTC | CASSLRGTGSAYEQYF | TRBV28 | - | - | TRBJ2-7
TGTGCCAGCAGCTTAGGGCCAGCGGAGTACAATGAGCAGTTCTTC | CASSLGPAEYNEQFF | TRBV7-3 | - | - | TRBJ2-1
TGTGCCAGCAGCCCCGACAGGGCCACCTACGAGCAGTACTTC | CASSPDRATYEQYF | TRBV9 | - | TRBD1 | TRBJ2-7